This T cell receptor (beta chain) comes out of a study of shared clonotypes between healthy human individuals. Trimming cost V 0 bases and J 5 bases, with 13 bases left between them. Germline V gene lookup returns CDR1 SGHDN and CDR2 FVKESK. This CDR3 has 15 residues. The data were produced by immunoSEQ multiplex PCR, yet TCRdb's version contains in-frame clones alone and is incomplete. Among 2,500,000 or so clones listed, more than 90% were seen once. This sequence was found in a man younger than 35 in good health. Sequenced input: naive CD4+ T cells sorted from blood. Noted subset: CD45RA+ positively selected. The chain combines TRBV14 with TRBJ1-1; TRBD1 might be the D (6 bases). This CDR3 reads CASSQEGGARTEAFF. The CDR3 coding sequence is TGTGCCAGCAGCCAAGAGGGGGGGGCTCGAACTGAAGCTTTCTTT.